These 31 T cell receptor beta chains share one sample of origin, sequenced in a study of vaccination and CD4 T cells after COVID-19. Cultured CD4+ T-cell DNA underwent Oncomine TCR Beta short-read sequencing. TCRdb reanalysed the PCR reads using MiXCR and keeps one entry per CDR3 protein. The data show some 18,000 distinct CDR3 sequences, approximately 60% seen once. Treatment in this sample: roughly 10-day PBMC culture with coronavirus spike peptide pools or control peptides (ViraFEST assay). No antigen is known for these receptors. Sequencing was performed on CD4+ T cells from blood, cultured in vitro. These receptors were taken from a human donor who had recovered from COVID-19.

This clonotype was detected a few times. The chain employs TRBV2 and TRBJ1-1; 8 nucleotides line up with TRBD1. Unmatched junction bases numbered 8, after V lost 6 bases and J lost 5 bases. The germline V gene has CDR1 SNHLY and CDR2 FYNNEI. The CDR3 has 14 amino acids. In DNA, the CDR3 is TGTGCCAGCAGCGGACAGGGTAAGGTTACTGAAGCTTTCTTT. It specifies CASSGQGKVTEAFF.

The CDR3 spells CASSFSAGGYEQYF. The CDR3 bases are TGTGCCAGCAGCTTTTCGGCGGGAGGCTACGAGCAGTACTTC. The chain joins TRBV7-9 to TRBJ2-7; 8 nucleotides agree with TRBD2. CDR1 and CDR2 from the germline V gene are SEHNR and FQNEAQ (reference sequence). This CDR3 contains 14 residues. Unmatched junction bases numbered 4, after V lost 3 bases and J lost 3 bases.

V gene TRBV6-1 combines with J gene TRBJ1-2; D unresolved. V was trimmed by 6 bases and J by 5 bases, leaving 13 bases between them. The CDR3 is made up of 13 amino acids. Germline values: CDR1 MNHNS, CDR2 SASEGT. In nucleotides, the CDR3 is TGTGCCAGCAGGGGAGGGAAGGCGTATGGCTACACCTTC. Translation: CASRGGKAYGYTF.

The V gene is TRBV5-1, the J gene TRBJ2-7; D is perhaps TRBD2 (6 bases). The V end lost 6 bases, the J end lost 6 bases, and 19 bases lay between the germline ends. Germline lookup yields CDR1 SGHRS and CDR2 YFSETQ. The CDR3 is made up of 14 amino acids. The CDR3 DNA is TGCGCCAGCAAAATCGAGTCGGGGAGGATCGAGCAGTACTTC. Translation gives CASKIESGRIEQYF.

The CDR3: CAISVLSRDVVQPQHF. The CDR3 region has the DNA TGTGCCATCAGTGTATTGTCCCGGGACGTAGTTCAGCCCCAGCATTTT. This sequence joins TRBV10-3 and TRBJ1-5; weak D call: TRBD1 (5 bases). V was shortened by 4 bases and J by 6 bases, with 19 bases between the two germline ends. Germline loops: CDR1 ENHRY, CDR2 SYGVKD. The CDR3 has 16 amino acids.

The rearrangement links TRBV18 to TRBJ2-1; possibly TRBD1 or TRBD2 for D (5 bases each). Germline V lookup: CDR1 KGHSH, CDR2 LQKENI. This CDR3 has 15 residues. V was cut by 3 bases and J by 2 bases, with 11 bases left in between. CDR3 residues: CASSPNRGAYNEQFF. CDR3 nucleotides: TGTGCCAGCTCACCGAACCGGGGCGCCTACAATGAGCAGTTCTTC. Full variable domain (outside the CDR3, taken from reference TRBV18 and TRBJ2-1): NAGVMQNPRHLVRRRGQEARLRCSPMKGHSHVYWYRQLPEEGLKFMVYLQKENIIDESGMPKERFSAEFPKEGPSILRIQQVVRGDSAAYFCASSPNRGAYNEQFFGPGTRLTVL.

This chain joins TRBV15 and TRBJ2-5, with D perhaps being TRBD1 or TRBD2 (5 bases each). The CDR3 contains 15 residues. The germline V gene has CDR1 LNHNV and CDR2 YYDKDF (reference sequence). With 0 bases removed from V and 1 base from J, the gap between germline ends came to 9 bases. CDR3 sequence: CATSRDLGTQETQYF. Written as DNA, the CDR3 is TGTGCCACCAGCAGAGATCTAGGGACCCAAGAGACCCAGTACTTC.

This clonotype was seen once. V usage is TRBV12-3 or TRBV12-4 and J usage is TRBJ1-5; TRBD1 is a possible D gene (5 bases). V lost 5 bases and J lost 1, with 12 bases in between. This CDR3 region has 15 residues. CDR3 region: CASSARGESNQPQHF. CDR3 nucleotides: TGTGCCAGCAGTGCCCGGGGGGAGAGCAATCAGCCCCAGCATTTT.

This clonotype was seen more than once but under ten times. The chain uses TRBV10-1 and TRBJ2-5; D gene unclear. CDR3 length equals 11 residues. Germline loops: CDR1 WNHNN, CDR2 SYGVQD (reference sequence). V lost 10 bases to trimming and J lost 2 bases, with 8 bases between them. This CDR3 is CANHLQETQYF. In nucleotides, the CDR3 is TGCGCCAACCACCTTCAAGAGACCCAGTACTTC.

The rearrangement joins TRBV5-1 to TRBJ2-2; a weak D match, TRBD1 (5 bases). The V end was cut by 0 bases, the J end by 3 bases, with 12 bases between. Per germline, CDR1 SGHRS and CDR2 YFSETQ. The CDR3 has 16 residues. DNA of the CDR3: TGCGCCAGCAGCTTGGCAAGGGGCCGGGACACCGGGGAGCTGTTTTTT. This gives the protein CASSLARGRDTGELFF.

The chain has TRBV5-4 and TRBJ1-1; TRBD1 matches 8 bases. V was pared by 4 bases and J by 4 bases, with 9 bases of the junction left unmatched. There are 15 residues in the CDR3. Germline values: CDR1 SGHNT, CDR2 YYREEE (reference sequence). The CDR3 region is CASSIGQGLSTEAFF. The DNA of the CDR3 is TGTGCCAGCAGCATCGGACAGGGATTGAGCACTGAAGCTTTCTTT.

The chain joins TRBV2 to TRBJ2-3; tentative D call: TRBD1 (6 bases). The germline gives CDR1 SNHLY, CDR2 FYNNEI. Trimming took off 8 bases at V and 3 bases at J, with 18 bases between the two ends. There are 15 residues in the CDR3. CDR3 DNA: TGTGCCAGCCCGGCGCAGGGGCTCCGGACAGATACGCAGTATTTT. Its protein is CASPAQGLRTDTQYF.

The rearrangement links TRBV3-1 to TRBJ1-6, with D unresolved. Germline-derived CDR1 and CDR2 are LGHDT and YNNKEL (reference sequence). Trimming shortened V by 1 base and J by 9 bases, and 10 bases separated the two germline ends. The CDR3 is 14 amino acids. CDR3 in amino acids: CASSQGLTASPLHF. In nucleotides, the CDR3 is TGTGCCAGCAGCCAAGGACTTACCGCTTCACCCCTCCACTTT.

This clonotype was detected once. This chain joins TRBV28 and TRBJ2-5; D is ambiguous. This CDR3 is built from 13 residues. Germline CDR1 and CDR2: MDHEN and SYDVKM. V was cut by 5 bases and J by 2 bases, with 9 bases left in between. The CDR3: CASSQTNQETQYF. CDR3 DNA: TGTGCCAGCAGTCAGACAAATCAAGAGACCCAGTACTTC.

This rearrangement joins TRBV2 to TRBJ1-4; D perhaps matches TRBD1 (5 bases). V gave up 6 bases and J gave up 8 bases, with 13 bases separating them. The CDR3 has 13 residues. Germline-derived CDR1 and CDR2 are SNHLY and FYNNEI. DNA for the CDR3: TGTGCCAGCAGCCCCTTCGGGGCCGAAAAACTGTTTTTT. Residues: CASSPFGAEKLFF.

The CDR3 region is CASSLYGGTNTEAFF. CDR3 nucleotides: TGTGCCAGCAGCTTATATGGGGGAACAAACACTGAAGCTTTCTTT. The genes are TRBV11-3 and TRBJ1-1; possible D gene TRBD1, 5 bases. Per the germline V gene, CDR1 is SGHNT and CDR2 is YENEEA. This CDR3 contains 15 residues. The V end was cut by 2 bases, the J end by 2 bases, with 12 bases between.

The V and J genes are TRBV6-1 and TRBJ2-2; 11 nucleotides line up with TRBD2. The CDR3 is 16 residues long. The junction had 9 bases not matched to a gene; V was cut back by 2 bases and J by 10 bases. In germline, CDR1 is MNHNS, CDR2 SASEGT. CDR3 in amino acids: CASSESLAGGGEELFF. The CDR3 DNA sequence: TGTGCCAGCAGTGAAAGTCTAGCGGGAGGAGGAGAGGAGCTGTTTTTT.

This rearrangement joins TRBV6-1 to TRBJ2-3, with D hard to call. Germline assignment: CDR1 MNHNS and CDR2 SASEGT. V dropped 7 bases and J dropped 4 bases, with 15 bases sitting between them. This CDR3 contains 14 residues. CDR3 amino acids: CASKKNEHPDTQYF. In DNA, the CDR3 is TGTGCCAGCAAGAAGAATGAGCACCCAGATACGCAGTATTTT.

This clonotype was recorded a few times. V is TRBV20-1 and J is TRBJ2-6; D tentatively fits TRBD1 or TRBD2 (5 bases each). There are 12 residues in the CDR3. V lost 5 bases and J 3 bases, leaving 5 bases between the germline ends. Germline CDR1 and CDR2: DFQATT and SNEGSKA (reference sequence). The DNA of the CDR3 is TGCAGTGCTGGGGGTGGGGCCAACGTCCTGACTTTC. This encodes CSAGGGANVLTF.

V gene TRBV10-1 combines with J gene TRBJ1-1, with D tentatively TRBD1 (5 bases). Looked up from germline, CDR1 is WNHNN and CDR2 is SYGVQD (reference sequence). V lost 3 bases, J lost 5 bases, and 7 bases lay in between. The CDR3 covers 12 residues. In DNA, the CDR3 is TGCGCCAGCAGTGAAAGGGGAACTGAAGCTTTCTTT. It yields the protein CASSERGTEAFF.

This rearrangement joins TRBV7-9 to TRBJ1-2; no definite D call. This CDR3 is built from 13 residues. Germline V gene data show CDR1 as SEHNR and CDR2 as FQNEAQ (reference sequence). V lost 1 base and J lost 1, with 4 bases in between. The CDR3 spells CASSLGINYGYTF. CDR3 sequence (DNA): TGTGCCAGCAGCTTAGGGATTAACTATGGCTACACCTTC.

The rearrangement joins TRBV7-9 to TRBJ1-2; 8 positions agree with TRBD1. CDR1 and CDR2 from the germline V gene are SEHNR and FQNEAQ (reference sequence). J lost 4 bases, V lost 5 bases, and 15 bases had no gene match. This CDR3 comprises 17 residues. The CDR3 nucleotides are TGTGCCAGCAGCCCATCCTACTTGACAGGGGTAGTCTATGGCTACACCTTC. It is translated as CASSPSYLTGVVYGYTF.

The chain is built from TRBV7-9 and TRBJ2-5; 7 nucleotides agree with TRBD2. This CDR3 contains 17 residues. Trimming at V came to 3 bases and at J to 4 bases, leaving 14 bases not matched to a gene. Per germline, CDR1 SEHNR and CDR2 FQNEAQ (reference sequence). The CDR3 region has the DNA TGTGCCAGCAGCTTGGTGCGGGAGAAAAGGTGGCGAGAGACCCAGTACTTC. Amino acids: CASSLVREKRWRETQYF.

The chain recombines TRBV10-1 with TRBJ2-2; the match to TRBD1 covers 8 bases. CDR1 is WNHNN, CDR2 SYGVQD, per germline (reference sequence). With V trimmed by 8 bases and J by 5 bases, 10 bases remained unmatched. The CDR3 is made up of 15 amino acids. CDR3 sequence: CASSVDRGRTGELFF. The CDR3 nucleotides are TGCGCCAGCTCGGTCGACAGGGGCCGAACCGGGGAGCTGTTTTTT.

The rearrangement joins TRBV20-1 to TRBJ1-1, with D possibly matching TRBD1 (6 bases). V was shortened by 4 bases and J by 7 bases, with 10 bases between the two germline ends. Germline loops: CDR1 DFQATT, CDR2 SNEGSKA (reference sequence). CDR3 length: 11 residues. CDR3 nucleotide sequence: TGCAGTGCTAAAGGACAGATTGAAGCTTTCTTT. The encoded protein is CSAKGQIEAFF.

A few counts support this clonotype. The V call is TRBV15, the J call TRBJ2-3; TRBD2 matches 14 bases. The CDR3 has 20 amino acids. V lost 1 base to trimming and J lost 0 bases; unmatched junction nucleotides: 9. Per the germline V gene, CDR1 is LNHNV and CDR2 is YYDKDF (reference sequence). In DNA form, the CDR3 reads TGTGCCACCAGCAGAGTTTTAGGACTAGCGGGAGGAACTAGCACAGATACGCAGTATTTT. Translated: CATSRVLGLAGGTSTDTQYF.

The CDR3 loop reads CASRSGGGTLHF. CDR3 in DNA: TGTGCCAGCAGATCAGGGGGTGGTACCCTCCACTTT. The chain links TRBV2 to TRBJ1-6, with TRBD1 matching over 7 bases. CDR1 is SNHLY, CDR2 FYNNEI, per germline. The CDR3 length is 12 residues. J was trimmed by 14 bases and V by 6 bases; bases with no gene match: 7.

The chain joins TRBV6-5 to TRBJ1-2; no clear D gene. Germline values: CDR1 MNHEY, CDR2 SVGAGI. The CDR3 sequence is 15 residues long. V dropped 0 bases and J dropped 4 bases, with 12 bases sitting between them. The CDR3 DNA is TGTGCCAGCAGTTACTCGAATTTTGAAACCTATGGCTACACCTTC. Translation gives CASSYSNFETYGYTF.

This clonotype showed up just a few times. The chain carries TRBV7-2 and TRBJ1-1; D unresolved. Per germline, CDR1 SGHTA and CDR2 FQGNSA. The CDR3 covers 13 residues. V dropped 4 bases and J dropped 1 base, with 7 bases sitting between them. The CDR3 coding sequence is TGTGCCAGCAGCTCCCACCCGAACACTGAAGCTTTCTTT. Its translation: CASSSHPNTEAFF.

J is TRBJ2-2 and V is TRBV7-2; D uncertain. Germline loops: CDR1 SGHTA, CDR2 FQGNSA. Trimming took 1 base from V and 0 from J, leaving 6 bases between them. The CDR3 consists of 15 residues. The CDR3 sequence: CASSLDPTNTGELFF. CDR3 in DNA: TGTGCCAGCAGCTTAGACCCCACGAACACCGGGGAGCTGTTTTTT.

The chain recombines TRBV7-9 with TRBJ1-2; D perhaps matches TRBD1 (6 bases). The CDR3 has 14 residues. Trimming left V 0 bases short and J 8 bases short, with 13 bases between. Germline assignment: CDR1 SEHNR and CDR2 FQNEAQ (reference sequence). For the CDR3, the DNA is TGTGCCAGCAGCTTAGCAACTGGGGGCGGGGGCTACACCTTC. This translates into CASSLATGGGGYTF.